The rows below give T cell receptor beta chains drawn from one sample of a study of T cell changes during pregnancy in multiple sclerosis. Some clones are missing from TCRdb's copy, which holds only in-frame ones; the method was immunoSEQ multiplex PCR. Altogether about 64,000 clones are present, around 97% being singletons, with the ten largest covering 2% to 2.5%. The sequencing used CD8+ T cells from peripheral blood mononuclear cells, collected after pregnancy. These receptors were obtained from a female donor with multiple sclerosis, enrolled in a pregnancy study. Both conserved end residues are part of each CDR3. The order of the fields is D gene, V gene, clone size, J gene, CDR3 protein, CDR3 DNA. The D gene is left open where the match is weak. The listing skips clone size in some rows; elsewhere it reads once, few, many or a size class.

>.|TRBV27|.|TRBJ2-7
CAARRGPYEQYF
TGTGCCGCAAGGAGGGGCCCCTACGAGCAGTACTTC
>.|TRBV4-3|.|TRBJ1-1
CASSKGRGVTEAFF
TGCGCCAGCAGCAAAGGACGGGGGGTCACTGAAGCTTTCTTT
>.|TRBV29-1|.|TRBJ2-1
CSVEGDYSGASYNEQFF
TGCAGCGTTGAGGGAGACTATAGCGGAGCCAGCTACAATGAGCAGTTCTTC
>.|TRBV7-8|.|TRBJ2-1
CASSLTFFGAGEGGSSYNEQFF
TGTGCCAGCAGCTTAACTTTTTTCGGCGCGGGAGAGGGGGGCTCCTCCTACAATGAGCAGTTCTTC
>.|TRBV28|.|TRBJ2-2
CASSSTGQSTGELFF
TGTGCCAGCAGTTCGACGGGACAATCTACCGGGGAGCTGTTTTTT
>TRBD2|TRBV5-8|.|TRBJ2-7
CASSLGFAGVNHYEQYF
TGTGCCAGCAGCTTAGGGTTTGCGGGAGTGAACCACTACGAGCAGTACTTC
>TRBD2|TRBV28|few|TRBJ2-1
CASRERLAGGNEQFF
TGTGCCAGCAGGGAGAGACTAGCGGGTGGCAATGAGCAGTTCTTC
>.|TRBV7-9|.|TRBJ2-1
CASSLWGSSDEQFF
TGTGCCAGCAGCCTTTGGGGGTCTAGCGATGAGCAGTTCTTC
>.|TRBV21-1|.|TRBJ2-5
CASSKLGARRSDRENRWGETQYF
TGTGCCAGCAGCAAACTAGGGGCCCGAAGGTCCGACAGGGAGAACAGGTGGGGAGAGACCCAGTACTTC
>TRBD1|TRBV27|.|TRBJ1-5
CASSPTGAVQPQHF
TGTGCCAGCAGTCCGACAGGGGCTGTTCAGCCCCAGCATTTT
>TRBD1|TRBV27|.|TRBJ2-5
CASSFDRGETQYF
TGTGCCAGCAGTTTCGACAGGGGCGAGACCCAGTACTTC
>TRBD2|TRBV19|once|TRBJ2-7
CASRGGYEQYF
TGTGCCAGTCGGGGGGGGTACGAGCAGTACTTC
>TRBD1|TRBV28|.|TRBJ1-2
CASSLSYRRTGGAGYTF
TGTGCCAGCAGTTTGTCTTATAGGAGGACAGGGGGTGCTGGCTACACCTTC
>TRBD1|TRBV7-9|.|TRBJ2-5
CASSRQGETQYF
TGTGCCAGCAGTCGACAGGGGGAGACCCAGTACTTC
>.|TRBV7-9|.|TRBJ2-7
CASSRQETYEQYF
TGTGCCAGCAGCCGACAGGAAACCTACGAGCAGTACTTC
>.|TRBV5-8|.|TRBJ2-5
CASSLGGGTPQETQYF
TGTGCCAGCAGCTTGGGGGGAGGGACACCCCAAGAGACCCAGTACTTC
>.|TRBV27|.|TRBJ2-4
CASSLPGNIQYF
TGTGCCAGCAGTTTACCGGGAAACATTCAGTACTTC
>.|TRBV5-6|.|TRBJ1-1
CASSLEQGEITEAFF
TGTGCCAGCAGCTTGGAACAGGGTGAAATCACTGAAGCTTTCTTT
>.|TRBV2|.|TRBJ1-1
CASSGGRQAFF
TGTGCCAGCAGTGGCGGGCGTCAAGCTTTCTTT
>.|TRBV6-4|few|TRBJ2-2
CASSDSGTNTGELFF
TGTGCCAGCAGTGACTCCGGGACGAACACCGGGGAGCTGTTTTTT
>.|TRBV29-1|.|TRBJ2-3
CSLQSSTDTQYF
TGCAGCTTACAGTCTAGCACAGATACGCAGTATTTT
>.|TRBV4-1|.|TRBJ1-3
CASREGSGNTIYF
TGCGCCAGCAGAGAGGGTTCTGGAAACACCATATATTTT
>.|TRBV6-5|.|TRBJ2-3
CASSYGTLGDTQYF
TGTGCCAGCAGTTACGGCACGCTAGGAGATACGCAGTATTTT
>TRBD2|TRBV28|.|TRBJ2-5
CASSQSTSAQETQYF
TGTGCCAGCAGTCAGTCCACTAGCGCCCAAGAGACCCAGTACTTC
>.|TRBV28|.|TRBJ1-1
CASSLLGQEAFF
TGTGCCAGCAGTTTATTAGGACAGGAAGCTTTCTTT
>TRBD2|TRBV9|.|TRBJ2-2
CASSGTGTSGVVGELFF
TGTGCCAGCAGCGGAACCGGGACTAGCGGCGTGGTCGGGGAGCTGTTTTTT
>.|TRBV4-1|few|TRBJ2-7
CASSQDGPSYSYEQYF
TGCGCCAGCAGCCAAGATGGGCCCTCGTATTCCTACGAGCAGTACTTC
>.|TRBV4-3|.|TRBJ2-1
CASSQAQGIEQFF
TGCGCCAGCAGCCAAGCTCAGGGGATTGAGCAGTTCTTC
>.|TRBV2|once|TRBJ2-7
CASREGMGEQYF
TGTGCCAGCAGGGAGGGTATGGGCGAGCAGTACTTC
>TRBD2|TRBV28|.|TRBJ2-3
CASSFWRELSTDTQYF
TGTGCCAGCAGTTTTTGGCGGGAGTTAAGCACAGATACGCAGTATTTT
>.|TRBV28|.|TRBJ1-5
CASSFLSNQPQHF
TGTGCCAGCAGTTTTCTTAGCAATCAGCCCCAGCATTTT
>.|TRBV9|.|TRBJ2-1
CASSPSTSFHNEQFF
TGTGCCAGCAGCCCTAGCACTAGCTTCCACAATGAGCAGTTCTTC
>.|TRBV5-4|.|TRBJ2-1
CASSLAFGFEQFF
TGTGCCAGCAGCTTGGCCTTCGGGTTTGAGCAGTTCTTC
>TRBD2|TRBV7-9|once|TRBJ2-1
CASSLVLAGVNEQFF
TGTGCCAGCAGCTTAGTACTAGCGGGAGTCAATGAGCAGTTCTTC
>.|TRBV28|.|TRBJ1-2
CASRRRDYGYTF
TGTGCCAGCCGAAGGCGGGACTATGGCTACACCTTC
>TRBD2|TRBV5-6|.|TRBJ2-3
CASSSGLDADTQYF
TGTGCCAGCAGCAGTGGACTAGATGCAGATACGCAGTATTTT
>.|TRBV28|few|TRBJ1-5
CASSWGLDQPQHF
TGTGCCAGCAGCTGGGGGCTGGATCAGCCCCAGCATTTT
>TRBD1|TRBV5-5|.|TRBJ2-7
CASSHRGGEQYF
TGTGCCAGCAGCCACAGGGGCGGCGAGCAGTACTTC
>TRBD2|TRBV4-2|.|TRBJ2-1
CASSQELGGREFNEQFF
TGTGCCAGCAGCCAAGAGTTAGGCGGGAGGGAGTTCAATGAGCAGTTCTTC
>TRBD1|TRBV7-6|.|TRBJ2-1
CASSLVGTGSEQFF
TGTGCCAGCAGCTTAGTTGGGACAGGGAGTGAGCAGTTCTTC
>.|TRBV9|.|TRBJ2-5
CASSVAGWGREETQYF
TGTGCCAGCAGCGTAGCTGGGTGGGGCCGAGAAGAGACCCAGTACTTC
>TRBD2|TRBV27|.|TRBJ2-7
CASSLNLGLVSYEQYF
TGTGCCAGCAGTTTAAATTTGGGACTAGTTTCCTACGAGCAGTACTTC
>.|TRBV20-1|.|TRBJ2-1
CSARDKNEQFF
TGCAGTGCTAGAGATAAAAATGAGCAGTTCTTC
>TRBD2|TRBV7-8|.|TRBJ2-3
CASSRLAGRTDTQYF
TGTGCCAGCAGCCGACTAGCGGGACGCACAGATACGCAGTATTTT
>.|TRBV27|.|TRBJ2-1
CASSLSSGDSYNEQFF
TGTGCCAGCAGTTTATCTAGCGGAGACTCCTACAATGAGCAGTTCTTC
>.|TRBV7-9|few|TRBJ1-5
CASRPPGANQPQHF
TGTGCCAGCAGGCCCCCAGGGGCCAATCAGCCCCAGCATTTT
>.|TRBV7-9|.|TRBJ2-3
CASSPPPGRVTDTQYF
TGTGCCAGCAGCCCCCCCCCGGGCAGGGTCACAGATACGCAGTATTTT
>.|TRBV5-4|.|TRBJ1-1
CASSRTVNTEAFF
TGTGCCAGCAGCCGTACAGTGAACACTGAAGCTTTCTTT
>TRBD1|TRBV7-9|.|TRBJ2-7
CASSPPGTGSYEQYF
TGTGCCAGCAGCCCTCCAGGGACAGGGTCCTACGAGCAGTACTTC
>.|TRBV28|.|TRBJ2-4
CASRGPLAYGDIQYF
TGTGCCAGCAGAGGTCCCCTAGCTTATGGGGACATTCAGTACTTC
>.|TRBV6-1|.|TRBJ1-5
CASAPVNYNQPQHF
TGTGCCAGCGCTCCAGTAAACTACAATCAGCCCCAGCATTTT
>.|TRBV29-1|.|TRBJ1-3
CSVLDPEGRNTIYF
TGCAGCGTACTCGACCCTGAGGGTCGTAACACCATATATTTT
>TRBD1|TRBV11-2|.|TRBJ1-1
CASSSPAGTGFTEAFF
TGTGCCAGCAGCTCCCCCGCCGGGACAGGGTTCACTGAAGCTTTCTTT
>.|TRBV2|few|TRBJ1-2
CAAGPFTF
TGTGCCGCGGGGCCTTTCACCTTC
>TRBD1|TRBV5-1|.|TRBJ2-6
CASSFEGASASGANVLTF
TGCGCCAGCAGCTTTGAGGGGGCTAGTGCCTCTGGGGCCAACGTCCTGACTTTC
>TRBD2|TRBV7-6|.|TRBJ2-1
CASSEPSGYNEQFF
TGTGCCAGCAGCGAGCCTAGCGGGTACAATGAGCAGTTCTTC
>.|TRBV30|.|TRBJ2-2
CAWRGATNTGELFF
TGTGCCTGGAGAGGGGCTACGAACACCGGGGAGCTGTTTTTT